The 2 T cell receptor beta chains given below trace back to one sample, sequenced in a study of blood T cell repertoires in COVID-19. TCRdb's table, derived via immunoSEQ multiplex PCR, lists solely in-frame clones and lacks some. The data contain approximately 310,000 clones, 75% to 90% of them seen just once; the ten biggest clones take up approximately 1.9%. The material sequenced was PBMCs or T cells enriched from blood (not recorded which). The source is a woman in her thirties who had been exposed to COVID-19.

This chain uses TRBV2 with TRBJ1-3, with D unclear. Germline V lookup: CDR1 SNHLY, CDR2 FYNNEI. This CDR3 has 12 amino acids. Trimming took 5 bases from V and 4 from J, leaving 6 bases between them. The CDR3 protein is CASSYGGNTIYF. DNA for the CDR3: TGTGCCAGCAGTTACGGGGGAAACACCATATATTTT.

The chain uses TRBV7-2 and TRBJ2-5; 8 bases map to TRBD2. V lost 3 bases to trimming and J lost 5 bases; unmatched junction nucleotides: 5. There are 14 residues in the CDR3. Germline V CDR1 and CDR2: SGHTA, FQGNSA. In DNA form, the CDR3 reads TGTGCCAGCAGCTTCCAAGCGGGGGTGGAGACCCAGTACTTC. This translates into CASSFQAGVETQYF.